These 25 T cell receptor beta chains were sequenced from one sample in a study of blood T cell repertoires in COVID-19 (dated by TCRdb to the early 2020s). The library was generated by the immunoSEQ multiplex PCR assay. Imported from immuneACCESS, the table was reduced by TCRdb to in-frame sequences with V and J called. These copies leave out some clones; in studies compared against another copy, an unresolved V gene accounts for under half, and the cause of the remainder is not known. The sample records 200,000 to 250,000 clones, around 86% of which are singletons. The ten largest clones capture roughly 1.9% of the sample. The sequencing input was peripheral blood. Receptors originate from a young man who had recovered from COVID-19.

V usage is TRBV7-3 and J usage is TRBJ2-2; D perhaps matches TRBD1 (6 bases). Trimming left V 4 bases short and J 1 base short, with 7 bases between. The CDR3 extends over 14 amino acids. The germline gives CDR1 SGHTA, CDR2 FQGTGA. CDR3 amino acids: CASSSTGNTGELFF. For the CDR3, the DNA is TGTGCCAGCAGCTCGACAGGGAACACCGGGGAGCTGTTTTTT.

The J gene is TRBJ2-5, the V gene TRBV11-2; the match to TRBD2 covers 12 bases. Germline V gene data show CDR1 as SGHAT and CDR2 as FQNNGV. V was pared by 6 bases and J by 5 bases, with 10 bases of the junction left unmatched. The CDR3 contains 16 residues. The CDR3 region has the DNA TGTGCCAGCAGTAATCCTAGCGGGGGGGCCCGGGAGACCCAGTACTTC. As protein: CASSNPSGGARETQYF.

V gene TRBV3-1 (or the pseudogene TRBV3-2) combines with J gene TRBJ1-1; 8 bases are a match to TRBD1. CDR1 is LGHDT, CDR2 YNNKEL, per germline (reference sequence). There are 16 residues in the CDR3. J lost 1 base, V lost 0 bases, and 4 bases had no gene match. The CDR3 DNA follows: TGTGCCAGCAGCCAAGATCCCGGGACAGGGAACACTGAAGCTTTCTTT. It translates to CASSQDPGTGNTEAFF.

The gene calls are TRBV2 and TRBJ2-3; maybe TRBD1 (6 bases). Trimming stripped 8 bases from V and 5 bases from J, with 17 bases between. The germline V gene has CDR1 SNHLY and CDR2 FYNNEI. The CDR3 has 14 residues. CDR3 amino acids: CASQPKNREDTQYF. The CDR3 nucleotides read TGTGCCAGCCAACCTAAGAACAGGGAAGATACGCAGTATTTT.

The CDR3 region has the DNA TGTGCCAGCAGTCGGACAGGGGGCGGCTACGAGCAGTACTTC. Translated: CASSRTGGGYEQYF. The chain couples TRBV7-2 to TRBJ2-7, with TRBD1 matching 11 bases. Per the germline V gene, CDR1 is SGHTA and CDR2 is FQGNSA. The V and J ends lost 6 bases and 3 bases, in that order; junction bases with no gene match: 4. The CDR3 totals 14 residues.

The V gene is TRBV5-6, the J gene TRBJ1-5; a possible D gene is TRBD1 (6 bases). The V gene lost 0 bases and the J gene lost 5 bases, with 9 bases spanning the gap. The CDR3 extends over 14 amino acids. CDR1 is SGHDT and CDR2 is YYEEEE in the germline V gene. Here the CDR3 DNA reads TGTGCCAGCAGCTTGGGGGCAGGGGATCAGCCCCAGCATTTT. Encoded protein: CASSLGAGDQPQHF.

This chain links TRBV5-1 with TRBJ2-5; 7 nucleotides align to TRBD1. Germline V gives CDR1 SGHRS, CDR2 YFSETQ. Losses at the gene ends were 4 bases for V and 14 bases for J; bases not matched to a gene: 14. This CDR3 region has 13 residues. The CDR3 bases are TGCGCCAGCAGCCCCGGGGTACAGGGGACCTTATACTTC. This translates into CASSPGVQGTLYF.

The sample holds one count of this clone. This sequence joins TRBV3-1 (or the pseudogene TRBV3-2) and TRBJ2-3, with TRBD2 identical over 14 bases. V shed 1 base, J shed 0 bases, and the junction held 12 bases outside the gene matches. Germline V gene lookup returns CDR1 LGHDT and CDR2 YNNKEL (reference sequence). The CDR3 is made up of 21 amino acids. The CDR3 region has the DNA TGTGCCAGCAGCCAAGGGGATCCGGGACTAGCGGGGGCGGTTAGCACAGATACGCAGTATTTT. The encoded protein is CASSQGDPGLAGAVSTDTQYF.

V usage is TRBV6-4 and J usage is TRBJ2-3, with a tentative D call TRBD2 (6 bases). The CDR3 spans 16 residues. V gave up 4 bases and J gave up 1 base, with 15 bases separating them. Germline CDR1 is MRHNA and CDR2 is SNTAGT. CDR3 in amino acids: CASSAGGKGGTDTQYF. The CDR3 DNA is TGTGCCAGCAGTGCTGGGGGGAAGGGTGGCACAGATACGCAGTATTTT.

The chain links TRBV7-8 to TRBJ1-2; TRBD1 matches 8 bases. The germline V gene has CDR1 SGHVS and CDR2 FQNEAQ. The CDR3 sequence is 14 residues long. J was trimmed by 5 bases and V by 8 bases; bases with no gene match: 10. CDR3 sequence reads: CASSPRDRIYGYTF. The DNA of the CDR3 is TGTGCCAGCTCCCCCCGGGACAGGATATATGGCTACACCTTC.

The chain is built from TRBV10-3 and TRBJ1-6, with a possible D match to TRBD1 (6 bases). Germline V gene data show CDR1 as ENHRY and CDR2 as SYGVKD. CDR3 length equals 14 residues. V was pared by 4 bases and J by 7 bases, with 11 bases between. The CDR3 loop is CAISGNRENSPLHF. The DNA of the CDR3 is TGTGCCATCAGTGGGAACAGGGAAAATTCACCCCTCCACTTT.

This clone was seen only a few times. The V call is TRBV27, the J call TRBJ2-2, with a tentative D call TRBD1 (6 bases). Germline CDR1 reads MNHEY; CDR2 reads SMNVEV (reference sequence). The CDR3 covers 15 residues. V lost 5 bases, J lost 5 bases, and 15 bases lay in between. CDR3 amino acids: CASSPGTPTTGELFF. The CDR3 DNA follows: TGTGCCAGCAGTCCTGGGACACCTACGACCGGGGAGCTGTTTTTT.

This chain uses TRBV2 with TRBJ2-4, with 7 bases fitting TRBD1. CDR1 and CDR2 (germline): SNHLY, FYNNEI. Losses at the gene ends were 6 bases for V and 2 bases for J; bases not matched to a gene: 7. This CDR3 contains 15 residues. The chain's CDR3 is CASSGQELTKNIQYF. CDR3 in DNA: TGTGCCAGCAGCGGACAGGAGCTCACCAAAAACATTCAGTACTTC.

This clone was detected only a few times. The chain has TRBV7-9 and TRBJ1-5; D is possibly TRBD1 (6 bases). The germline V and J ends were trimmed by 7 bases and 2 bases, with 12 bases remaining between them. Germline V CDR1 and CDR2: SEHNR, FQNEAQ (reference sequence). The CDR3 consists of 14 residues. The DNA for the CDR3 is TGTGCCAGCAATGGGGGCGGAGGCAATCAGCCCCAGCATTTT. Translation: CASNGGGGNQPQHF.

The rearrangement links TRBV9 to TRBJ2-2, with D perhaps TRBD2 (8 bases). The germline gives CDR1 SGDLS, CDR2 YYNGEE. CDR3 length: 17 amino acids. V was shortened by 4 bases and J by 6 bases, with 22 bases between the two germline ends. The CDR3 nucleotides are TGTGCCAGCAGCTCAGGGGGGGGACTAGTAGGTGCCGGGGAGCTGTTTTTT. This encodes CASSSGGGLVGAGELFF. The whole variable domain, remainder taken from reference TRBV9 and TRBJ2-2, is DSGVTQTPKHLITATGQRVTLRCSPRSGDLSVYWYQQSLDQGLQFLIQYYNGEERAKGNILERFSAQQFPDLHSELNLSSLELGDSALYFCASSSGGGLVGAGELFFGEGSRLTVL.

The chain carries TRBV7-9 and TRBJ2-2; a possible D gene is TRBD1 (6 bases). The length of the CDR3 is 16 residues. Deletions cut 5 bases from V and 3 bases from J, with 16 bases between. The germline gives CDR1 SEHNR, CDR2 FQNEAQ (reference sequence). In DNA, the CDR3 is TGTGCCAGCAGCCTCCATGCAGGGGCGCACACCGGGGAGCTGTTTTTT. Translating it yields CASSLHAGAHTGELFF.

The sample holds a few counts of this clone. The chain employs TRBV5-4 and TRBJ1-6, with a weak D call TRBD1 (5 bases). This CDR3 contains 15 residues. Germline V gene lookup returns CDR1 SGHNT and CDR2 YYREEE (reference sequence). Trimming shortened V by 2 bases and J by 7 bases, and 13 bases separated the two germline ends. The CDR3 spells CASSFFQGWNSPLHF. The CDR3 DNA is TGTGCCAGCAGCTTTTTCCAGGGTTGGAATTCACCCCTCCACTTT.

DNA of the CDR3: TGTGCCAGCAGGCAGACAGGGGGCGGTGGAAACACCATATATTTT. This encodes CASRQTGGGGNTIYF. This chain links TRBV6-5 with TRBJ1-3; 10 nucleotides agree with TRBD1. This CDR3 has 15 amino acids. Germline V gene sequence: CDR1 MNHEY, CDR2 SVGAGI. V was pared by 6 bases and J by 3 bases, with 5 bases of the junction left unmatched.

This chain connects TRBV4-1 to TRBJ1-4; 8 nucleotides match TRBD1. CDR1 and CDR2 from the germline V gene are MGHRA and YSYEKL. The CDR3 runs to 16 residues. With V trimmed by 6 bases and J by 3 bases, 9 bases remained unmatched. The CDR3 DNA is TGCGCCAGCAGTTGGACTCCGGGACAGGCTAATGAAAAACTGTTTTTT. Translation: CASSWTPGQANEKLFF.

This clone has only one observation. The V gene is TRBV12-3 or TRBV12-4, the J gene TRBJ2-7, with TRBD2 matching 8 bases. V shed 3 bases, J shed 6 bases, and the junction held 4 bases outside the gene matches. The CDR3 runs to 13 residues. CDR3 in DNA: TGTGCCAGCAGTTTCGGGGGGGTTCCCGAGCAGTACGTC. This codes for CASSFGGVPEQYV.

Remarks on this clone: A single base separates this from a much larger clone, so it may be a read error. Within the sample, other DNA sequences also encode this same CDR3. The rearrangement links TRBV5-8 to TRBJ1-5; D is uncertain. Trimming removed 0 bases at V and 3 bases at J, with 4 bases between. Germline V CDR1 and CDR2: SGHTS, YDEGEE. The CDR3 runs to 13 residues. The CDR3 region has the DNA TGTGCCAGCAGCTTGGCAGTCAATCAGCCCCAGCATTTT. Its protein is CASSLAVNQPQHF.

The chain uses TRBV6-5 and TRBJ2-1, with TRBD2 identical over 7 bases. The CDR3 consists of 14 residues. Germline V gene data show CDR1 as MNHEY and CDR2 as SVGAGI. V lost 7 bases to trimming and J lost 2 bases; unmatched junction nucleotides: 5. DNA of the CDR3: TGTGCCAGCACACGTAGCGGGCCCTACAATGAGCAGTTCTTC. It yields the protein CASTRSGPYNEQFF.

The count of this clone is one. The V and J genes are TRBV5-1 and TRBJ1-1; D gene ambiguous. The V end lost 0 bases, the J end lost 1 base, and 7 bases lay between the germline ends. The CDR3 consists of 14 residues. Germline CDR1 reads SGHRS; CDR2 reads YFSETQ. CDR3: CASSLGAENTEAFF. The CDR3 coding sequence is TGCGCCAGCAGCTTGGGGGCCGAGAACACTGAAGCTTTCTTT.

This clone qualifies as medium-sized (0.01 to 0.1%). V is TRBV4-1 and J is TRBJ1-3, with 7 bases fitting TRBD1. The CDR3 covers 14 residues. The germline gives CDR1 MGHRA, CDR2 YSYEKL. V lost 4 bases to trimming and J lost 2 bases; unmatched junction nucleotides: 2. The CDR3 is CASSPTGTGNTIYF. The CDR3, as DNA: TGCGCCAGCAGCCCGACAGGGACTGGAAACACCATATATTTT.

This clone appeared a single time. This chain links TRBV15 with TRBJ2-1; weak D call: TRBD2 (6 bases). The CDR3 totals 17 residues. Germline values: CDR1 LNHNV, CDR2 YYDKDF (reference sequence). V lost 0 bases and J 9 bases, leaving 21 bases between the germline ends. Written as DNA, the CDR3 is TGTGCCACCAGCAGAGACCGGGGACTGAGCCGACATGGTGAGCAGTTCTTC. Translation gives CATSRDRGLSRHGEQFF.